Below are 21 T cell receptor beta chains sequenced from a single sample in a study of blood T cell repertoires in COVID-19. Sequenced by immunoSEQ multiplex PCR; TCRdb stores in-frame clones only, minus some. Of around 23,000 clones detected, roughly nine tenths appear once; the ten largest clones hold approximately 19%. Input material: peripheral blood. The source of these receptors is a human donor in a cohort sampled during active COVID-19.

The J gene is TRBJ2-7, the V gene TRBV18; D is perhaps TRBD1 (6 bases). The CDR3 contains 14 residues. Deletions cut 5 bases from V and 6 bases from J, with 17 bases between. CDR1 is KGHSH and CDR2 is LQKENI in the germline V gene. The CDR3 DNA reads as TGTGCCAGCTCAGAGGGACAACGGCTGGGCGAGCAGTACTTC. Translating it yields CASSEGQRLGEQYF.

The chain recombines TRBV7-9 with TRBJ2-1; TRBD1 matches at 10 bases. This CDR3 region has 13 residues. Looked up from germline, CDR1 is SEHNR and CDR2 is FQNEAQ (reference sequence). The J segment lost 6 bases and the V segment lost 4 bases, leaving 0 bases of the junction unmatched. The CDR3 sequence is CASSWTGGNEQFF. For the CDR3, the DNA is TGTGCCAGCAGCTGGACAGGGGGCAATGAGCAGTTCTTC.

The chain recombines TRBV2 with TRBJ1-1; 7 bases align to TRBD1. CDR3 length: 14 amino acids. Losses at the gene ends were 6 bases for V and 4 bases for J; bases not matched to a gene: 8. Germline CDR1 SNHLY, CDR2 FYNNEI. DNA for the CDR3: TGTGCCAGCAGGCAAACAGGGGTTGGCACTGAAGCTTTCTTT. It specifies CASRQTGVGTEAFF. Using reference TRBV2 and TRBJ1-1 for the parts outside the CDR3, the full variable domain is EPEVTQTPSHQVTQMGQEVILRCVPISNHLYFYWYRQILGQKVEFLVSFYNNEISEKSEIFDDQFSVERPDGSNFTLKIRSTKLEDSAMYFCASRQTGVGTEAFFGQGTRLTVV.

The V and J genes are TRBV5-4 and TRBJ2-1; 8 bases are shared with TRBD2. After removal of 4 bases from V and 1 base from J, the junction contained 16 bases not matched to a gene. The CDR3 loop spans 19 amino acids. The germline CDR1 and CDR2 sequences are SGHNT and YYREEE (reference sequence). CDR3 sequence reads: CASSGTGVERGPSYNEQFF. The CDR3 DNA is TGTGCCAGCAGCGGGACGGGGGTTGAGCGGGGGCCGTCCTACAATGAGCAGTTCTTC.

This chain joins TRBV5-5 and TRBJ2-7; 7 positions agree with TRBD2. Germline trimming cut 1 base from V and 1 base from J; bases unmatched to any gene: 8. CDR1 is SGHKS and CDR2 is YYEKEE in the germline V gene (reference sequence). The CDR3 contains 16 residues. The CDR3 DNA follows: TGTGCCAGCAGCTTGTTTTCAGCGGGATCGTCCTACGAGCAGTACTTC. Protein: CASSLFSAGSSYEQYF.

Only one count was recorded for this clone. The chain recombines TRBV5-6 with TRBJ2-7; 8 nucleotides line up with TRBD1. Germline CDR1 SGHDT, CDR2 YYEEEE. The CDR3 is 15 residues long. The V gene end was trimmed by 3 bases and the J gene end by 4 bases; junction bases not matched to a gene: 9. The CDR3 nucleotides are TGTGCCAGCAGCTCAAACGCAGGGGGCTGGTACGAGCAGTACTTC. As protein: CASSSNAGGWYEQYF.

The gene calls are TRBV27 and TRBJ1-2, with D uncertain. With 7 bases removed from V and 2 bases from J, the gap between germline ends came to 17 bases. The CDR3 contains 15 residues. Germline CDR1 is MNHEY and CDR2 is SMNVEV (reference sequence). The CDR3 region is CASKSITGGNYGYTF. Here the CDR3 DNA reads TGTGCCAGCAAAAGTATAACGGGAGGGAACTATGGCTACACCTTC.

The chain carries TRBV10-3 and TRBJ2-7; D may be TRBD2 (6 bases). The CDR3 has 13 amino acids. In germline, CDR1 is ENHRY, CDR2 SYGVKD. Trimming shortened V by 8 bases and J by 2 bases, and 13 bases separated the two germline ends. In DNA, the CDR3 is TGTGCCATCCTAGTAGCGGACACCTACGAGCAGTACTTC. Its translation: CAILVADTYEQYF.

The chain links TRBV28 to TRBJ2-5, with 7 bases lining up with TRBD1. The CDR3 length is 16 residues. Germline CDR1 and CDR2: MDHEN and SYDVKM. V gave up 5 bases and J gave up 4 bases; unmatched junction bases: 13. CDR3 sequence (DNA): TGTGCCAGCAGTGCTCCAGGGACAGTCGGTAGAGAGACCCAGTACTTC. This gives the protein CASSAPGTVGRETQYF.

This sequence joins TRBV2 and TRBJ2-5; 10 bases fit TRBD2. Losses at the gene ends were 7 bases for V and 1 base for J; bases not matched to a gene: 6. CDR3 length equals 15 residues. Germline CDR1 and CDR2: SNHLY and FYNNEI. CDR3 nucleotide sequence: TGTGCCAGCAAATCCGGGACTAGCGCCCAAGAGACCCAGTACTTC. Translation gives CASKSGTSAQETQYF.

Written as DNA, the CDR3 is TGTGCCAGCTCACCGGACAGCTACGAGCAGTACTTC. It translates to CASSPDSYEQYF. The V call is TRBV18, the J call TRBJ2-7, with a tentative D call TRBD1 (6 bases). Germline CDR1 reads KGHSH; CDR2 reads LQKENI. The CDR3 covers 12 residues. Trimming pared 3 bases from V and 3 bases from J, leaving 6 bases between.

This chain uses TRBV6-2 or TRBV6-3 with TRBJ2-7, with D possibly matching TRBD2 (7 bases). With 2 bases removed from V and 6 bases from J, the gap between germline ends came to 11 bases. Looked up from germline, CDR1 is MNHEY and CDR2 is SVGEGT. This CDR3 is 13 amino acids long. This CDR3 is CASSYRGAFEQYF. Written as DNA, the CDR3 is TGTGCCAGCAGTTACCGGGGGGCGTTCGAGCAGTACTTC.

The CDR3 loop reads CASSGRDISSGNTIYF. The CDR3 DNA is TGTGCCAGTAGTGGCCGGGACATCAGCTCTGGAAACACCATATATTTT. This chain connects TRBV19 to TRBJ1-3, with D maybe TRBD1 (6 bases). The CDR3 totals 16 residues. Trimming took off 5 bases at V and 0 bases at J, with 14 bases between the two ends. Germline CDR1 reads LNHDA; CDR2 reads SQIVND (reference sequence). Full variable domain (outside the CDR3, taken from reference TRBV19 and TRBJ1-3): DGGITQSPKYLFRKEGQNVTLSCEQNLNHDAMYWYRQDPGQGLRLIYYSQIVNDFQKGDIAEGYSVSREKKESFPLTVTSAQKNPTAFYLCASSGRDISSGNTIYFGEGSWLTVV.

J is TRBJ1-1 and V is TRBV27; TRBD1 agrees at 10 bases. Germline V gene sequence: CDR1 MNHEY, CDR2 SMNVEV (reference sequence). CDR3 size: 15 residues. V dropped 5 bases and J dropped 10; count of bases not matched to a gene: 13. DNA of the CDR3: TGTGCCAGCAGTCCGAGACAGGGGGCGGGGGTAGTAGCTTTCTTT. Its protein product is CASSPRQGAGVVAFF.

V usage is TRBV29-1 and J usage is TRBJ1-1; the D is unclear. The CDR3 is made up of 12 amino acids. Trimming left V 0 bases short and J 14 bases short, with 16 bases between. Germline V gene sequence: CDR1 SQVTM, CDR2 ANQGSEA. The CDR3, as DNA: TGCAGCGTTGAAGATTTCGGAGTGATCTACTTCTTT. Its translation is CSVEDFGVIYFF.

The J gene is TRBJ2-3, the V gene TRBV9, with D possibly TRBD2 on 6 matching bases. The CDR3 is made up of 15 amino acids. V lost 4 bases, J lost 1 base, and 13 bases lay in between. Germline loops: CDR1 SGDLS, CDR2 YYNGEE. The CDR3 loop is CASSPFERGTDTQYF. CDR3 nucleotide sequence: TGTGCCAGCAGCCCCTTTGAGCGGGGCACAGATACGCAGTATTTT.

The CDR3 DNA is TGTGCCAGCAGCCTAGGACAGTATCAAGAGACCCAGTACTTC. Its protein is CASSLGQYQETQYF. This chain connects TRBV5-5 to TRBJ2-5; TRBD1 might be the D (6 bases). Per the germline V gene, CDR1 is SGHKS and CDR2 is YYEKEE (reference sequence). V was shortened by 4 bases and J by 2 bases, with 12 bases between the two germline ends. The length of the CDR3 is 14 residues.

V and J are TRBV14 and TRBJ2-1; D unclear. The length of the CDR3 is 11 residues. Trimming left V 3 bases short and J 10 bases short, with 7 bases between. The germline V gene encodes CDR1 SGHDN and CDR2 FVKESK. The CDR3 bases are TGTGCCAGCAGCCAGATCCGGGAGCAGTTCTTC. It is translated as CASSQIREQFF.

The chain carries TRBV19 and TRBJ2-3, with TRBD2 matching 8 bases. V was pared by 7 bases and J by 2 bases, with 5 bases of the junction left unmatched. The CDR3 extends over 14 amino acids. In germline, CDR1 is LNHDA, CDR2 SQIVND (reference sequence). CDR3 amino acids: CASNAGGFTDTQYF. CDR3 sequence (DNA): TGTGCCAGTAACGCGGGAGGATTCACAGATACGCAGTATTTT.

CDR3 amino acids: CASSSVTGVENTIYF. CDR3 nucleotides: TGTGCCAGCAGCTCTGTCACAGGGGTCGAAAACACCATATATTTT. The J gene is TRBJ1-3, the V gene TRBV5-4, with TRBD1 identical over 7 bases. CDR1 SGHNT and CDR2 YYREEE come from the germline V gene (reference sequence). V trimming: 3 bases; J trimming: 6 bases; junction bases outside the gene matches: 9. The CDR3 contains 15 residues.

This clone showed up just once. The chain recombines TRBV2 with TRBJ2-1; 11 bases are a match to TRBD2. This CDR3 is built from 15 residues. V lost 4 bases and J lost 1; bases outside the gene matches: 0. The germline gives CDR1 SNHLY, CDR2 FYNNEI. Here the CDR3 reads CASSGLAGSYNEQFF. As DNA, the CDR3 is TGTGCCAGCAGTGGACTAGCGGGGTCCTACAATGAGCAGTTCTTC.